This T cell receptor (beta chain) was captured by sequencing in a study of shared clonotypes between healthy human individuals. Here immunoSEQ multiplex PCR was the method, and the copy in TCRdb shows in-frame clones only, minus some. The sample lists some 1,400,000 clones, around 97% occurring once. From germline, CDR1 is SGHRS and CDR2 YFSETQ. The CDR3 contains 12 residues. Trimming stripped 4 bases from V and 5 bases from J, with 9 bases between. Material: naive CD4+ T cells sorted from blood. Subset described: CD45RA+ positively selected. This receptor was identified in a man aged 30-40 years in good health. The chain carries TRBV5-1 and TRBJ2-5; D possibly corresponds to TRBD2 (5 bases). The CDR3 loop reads CASSNPGETQYF. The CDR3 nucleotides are TGCGCCAGCAGCAACCCGGGGGAGACCCAGTACTTC.